This is a list of T cell receptor beta chains from one sample in a study of cytomegalovirus exposure and HLA in healthy donors. TCRdb keeps only in-frame clones here, not all; method: immunoSEQ multiplex PCR. The table has under 200,000 clones, over 80% seen once; the top ten hold less than 2.5%. The sequenced material came from PBMCs. These receptors originate from a male donor in good health and CMV-seronegative. The CDR3 runs from the conserved cysteine through the conserved F or W. D genes are given only for firm matches. Clone size appears in some rows only: once, few, many, or a class for an expanded clone.

size: once
J: TRBJ2-7
V: TRBV4-1
length: 14
D: .
DNA: TGCGCCAGCAGCCCCTTGACAGTCTCCTACGAGCAGTACTTC
CDR3: CASSPLTVSYEQYF

size: once
J: TRBJ1-1
V: TRBV5-6
length: 14
D: .
DNA: TGTGCCAGCAGCTTGGCCATCCTGAACACTGAAGCTTTCTTT
CDR3: CASSLAILNTEAFF

size: .
J: TRBJ2-7
V: TRBV6-5
length: 13
D: TRBD1
DNA: TGTGCCAGCAGTGGACAGGTTCCCAACGAGCAGTACTTC
CDR3: CASSGQVPNEQYF

size: .
J: TRBJ2-2
V: TRBV5-1
length: 15
D: .
DNA: TGCGCCAGCAGCTCGGACAGAACGAACACCGGGGAGCTGTTTTTT
CDR3: CASSSDRTNTGELFF

size: .
J: TRBJ2-3
V: TRBV7-8
length: 17
D: TRBD2
DNA: TGTGCCAGCAGCCCCATAGCGGGGGGGGTGGGCACAGATACGCAGTATTTT
CDR3: CASSPIAGGVGTDTQYF

size: few
J: TRBJ1-5
V: TRBV4-1
length: 16
D: .
DNA: TGCGCCAGCAGCCAAGTCTACAGACGGCTCAATCAGCCCCAGCATTTT
CDR3: CASSQVYRRLNQPQHF

size: once
J: TRBJ1-2
V: TRBV6-1
length: 13
D: .
DNA: TGTGCCAGCACATTGACTTCGAACTATGGCTACACCTTC
CDR3: CASTLTSNYGYTF

size: .
J: TRBJ1-6
V: TRBV7-2
length: 16
D: TRBD1
DNA: TGTGCCAGCAGACTCTATGCCGGACAGGGGGCTTCACCCCTCCACTTT
CDR3: CASRLYAGQGASPLHF

size: .
J: TRBJ1-2
V: TRBV10-2
length: 12
D: .
DNA: TGCGCCAGCAGTCCAGACAGCTATGGCTACACCTTC
CDR3: CASSPDSYGYTF

size: .
J: TRBJ1-6
V: TRBV7-2
length: 12
D: .
DNA: TGTGCCAGCAGCTTATACGGCAGTATAGCCCACTTT
CDR3: CASSLYGSIAHF

size: .
J: TRBJ1-2
V: TRBV5-1
length: 15
D: TRBD1
DNA: TGCGCCAGCAGCTTACTTGCAGGGGGCCTCTATGGCTACACCTTC
CDR3: CASSLLAGGLYGYTF

size: .
J: TRBJ1-2
V: TRBV19
length: 14
D: .
DNA: TGTGCCAGTAGTATAGGAGTCCCAAACTATGGCTACACCTTC
CDR3: CASSIGVPNYGYTF

size: once
J: TRBJ2-4
V: TRBV19
length: 16
D: .
DNA: TGTGCCAGTAGTACCAGGTTACTCCTAGCCAAAAACATTCAGTACTTC
CDR3: CASSTRLLLAKNIQYF

size: .
J: TRBJ2-5
V: TRBV4-1
length: 13
D: .
DNA: TGCGCCAGCAGGTCGATGGGCCATGGGACCCAGTACTTC
CDR3: CASRSMGHGTQYF

size: .
J: TRBJ1-2
V: TRBV6-6
length: 16
D: .
DNA: TGTGCCAGCAGTCCTCAGGGGAGTCCCCGCCGCTATGGCTACACCTTC
CDR3: CASSPQGSPRRYGYTF

size: once
J: TRBJ1-2
V: TRBV4-3
length: 16
D: TRBD1
DNA: TGCGCCAGCAGCCGGGACAGGGAAAGGGGAGGCTATGGCTACACCTTC
CDR3: CASSRDRERGGYGYTF

size: once
J: TRBJ2-5
V: TRBV15
length: 14
D: .
DNA: TGTGCCACCAGCCCTGGGGTGGGGCTAGAGACCCAGTACTTC
CDR3: CATSPGVGLETQYF

size: .
J: TRBJ1-2
V: TRBV6-4
length: 14
D: TRBD1
DNA: TGTGCCAGCAGTGCTGACAGGGGAGGCTATGGCTACACCTTC
CDR3: CASSADRGGYGYTF

size: few
J: TRBJ2-3
V: TRBV6-5
length: 16
D: TRBD2
DNA: TGTGCCAGCAGTTTTACCGGGACTAGCGGGGCAGATACGCAGTATTTT
CDR3: CASSFTGTSGADTQYF

size: .
J: TRBJ2-1
V: TRBV6-4
length: 18
D: TRBD1
DNA: TGTGCCAGCAGTGCCTTACCCTCCGGGACAGGGGCGCCAAATGAGCAGTTCTTC
CDR3: CASSALPSGTGAPNEQFF

size: .
J: TRBJ1-5
V: TRBV5-6
length: 12
D: .
DNA: TGTGCCAGCAGCTTGGTCGGTCAGCCCCAGCATTTT
CDR3: CASSLVGQPQHF

size: once
J: TRBJ2-7
V: TRBV12-5
length: 13
D: .
DNA: TGTGCTAGTGGTTTGTACGGGACTTACGAGCAGTACTTC
CDR3: CASGLYGTYEQYF

size: .
J: TRBJ1-4
V: TRBV5-1
length: 16
D: .
DNA: TGCGCCAGCAGCTGGACAGCGGCAGGCGGTAATGAAAAACTGTTTTTT
CDR3: CASSWTAAGGNEKLFF

size: once
J: TRBJ1-5
V: TRBV19
length: 19
D: .
DNA: TGTGCCAGTAGTATAGGGCAGGGGCGACCCTCCGGTCGAAATCAGCCCCAGCATTTT
CDR3: CASSIGQGRPSGRNQPQHF

size: .
J: TRBJ1-2
V: TRBV6-1
length: 13
D: TRBD1
DNA: TGTGCCGGCAGACAGGGATCGGTATATGGCTACACCTTC
CDR3: CAGRQGSVYGYTF

size: .
J: TRBJ2-2
V: TRBV5-1
length: 14
D: .
DNA: TGCGCCAGCGGACAGAAAGTTAACACCGGGGAGCTGTTTTTT
CDR3: CASGQKVNTGELFF

size: .
J: TRBJ2-7
V: TRBV11-2
length: 14
D: .
DNA: TGTGCCAGCAGTCAATCTGGACAGTCCTACGAGCAGTACTTC
CDR3: CASSQSGQSYEQYF

size: .
J: TRBJ2-1
V: TRBV4-3
length: 16
D: TRBD1
DNA: TGCGCCAGCAGCCAAAACGACAGGGATCATAGCAATGAGCAGTTCTTC
CDR3: CASSQNDRDHSNEQFF

size: .
J: TRBJ1-2
V: TRBV6-5
length: 15
D: TRBD1
DNA: TGTGCCAGCAGTCCAGAGGGACAGGGGGCGAGTGGCTACACCTTC
CDR3: CASSPEGQGASGYTF

size: .
J: TRBJ1-2
V: TRBV9
length: 17
D: .
DNA: TGTGCCAGCAGCGAAACCTCGTACGCCAGGGGCTCTCACGGCTACACCTTC
CDR3: CASSETSYARGSHGYTF

size: .
J: TRBJ1-1
V: TRBV6-1
length: 12
D: .
DNA: TGTGCCAGCAGCGGCAGGAGGGGTTGGGCTTTCTTT
CDR3: CASSGRRGWAFF

size: .
J: TRBJ1-6
V: TRBV14
length: 15
D: .
DNA: TGTGCCAGCAGCCAAGATTGGGCAGGGGCTTCACCCCTCCACTTT
CDR3: CASSQDWAGASPLHF

size: .
J: TRBJ2-2
V: TRBV5-1
length: 15
D: TRBD1
DNA: TGCGCCAGCAGCTTGAGACAGGGAAGCACCGGGGAGCTGTTTTTT
CDR3: CASSLRQGSTGELFF

size: once
J: TRBJ2-7
V: TRBV6-5
length: 15
D: TRBD1
DNA: TGTGCCAGCAGTTATCCCGGGACAGGGCACTACGAGCAGTACTTC
CDR3: CASSYPGTGHYEQYF

size: .
J: TRBJ1-3
V: TRBV18
length: 16
D: TRBD1
DNA: TGTGCCAGCTCACCCTCCGGGACAGGGTCGGGAAACACCATATATTTT
CDR3: CASSPSGTGSGNTIYF

size: .
J: TRBJ2-5
V: TRBV5-1
length: 14
D: TRBD1
DNA: TGCGCCAGCAGCCGGGACAGAGGGGAAGAGACCCAGTACTTC
CDR3: CASSRDRGEETQYF

size: few
J: TRBJ2-1
V: TRBV6-6
length: 14
D: TRBD2
DNA: TGTGCCAGCGGTAGCGGGGGCTCCTACAATGAGCAGTTCTTC
CDR3: CASGSGGSYNEQFF

size: few
J: TRBJ1-2
V: TRBV6-1
length: 15
D: TRBD1
DNA: TGTGCCAGCAGCGGAAGTGGGACAGGGGGTTACGGCTACACCTTC
CDR3: CASSGSGTGGYGYTF

size: .
J: TRBJ2-2
V: TRBV5-5
length: 15
D: .
DNA: TGTGCCAGCAGTTTCGCGGCCGGGATAAACGGGGAGCTGTTTTTT
CDR3: CASSFAAGINGELFF

size: few
J: TRBJ2-7
V: TRBV11-3
length: 15
D: TRBD2
DNA: TGTGCCAGCAGCTTAGGACTAGCGGGACGCGACGAGCAGTACTTC
CDR3: CASSLGLAGRDEQYF

size: .
J: TRBJ2-7
V: TRBV11-1
length: 13
D: .
DNA: TGTGCCAGCAGCTGGGGGCTTGGCGACGAGCAGTACTTC
CDR3: CASSWGLGDEQYF

size: .
J: TRBJ2-7
V: TRBV6-5
length: 13
D: .
DNA: TGTGCCAGCAGTTACCGCAGCGCCTACGAGCAGTACTTC
CDR3: CASSYRSAYEQYF

size: .
J: TRBJ1-1
V: TRBV7-9
length: 13
D: .
DNA: TGTGCCAGCAGCTTTGCGGGGGCTTCTGAAGCTTTCTTT
CDR3: CASSFAGASEAFF

size: .
J: TRBJ2-2
V: TRBV18
length: 16
D: TRBD1
DNA: TGTGCCAGCTCATCACCGGGACAGAAATACACCGGGGAGCTGTTTTTT
CDR3: CASSSPGQKYTGELFF

size: .
J: TRBJ2-1
V: TRBV29-1
length: 14
D: TRBD2
DNA: TGCAGCGTTTCAACTAGCGGGGGGGCCAATGAGCAGTTCTTC
CDR3: CSVSTSGGANEQFF

size: .
J: TRBJ2-7
V: TRBV6-6
length: 15
D: TRBD2
DNA: TGTGCCAGCAGTTACCTAACTAGCGGGGGATACGAGCAGTACTTC
CDR3: CASSYLTSGGYEQYF

size: .
J: TRBJ1-2
V: TRBV5-4
length: 13
D: .
DNA: TGTGCCAGCAGCTCGGGAGCGACCTATGGCTACACCTTC
CDR3: CASSSGATYGYTF

size: few
J: TRBJ2-3
V: TRBV30
length: 17
D: TRBD2
DNA: TGTGCCTGGAGTCCAACTCGGGGAGGGTGGTTTACAGATACGCAGTATTTT
CDR3: CAWSPTRGGWFTDTQYF

size: .
J: TRBJ1-2
V: TRBV27
length: 13
D: .
DNA: TGTGCCAGCAGTTTAGGCCAGGGCGACGGCTACACCTTC
CDR3: CASSLGQGDGYTF

size: few
J: TRBJ1-1
V: TRBV6-1
length: 14
D: .
DNA: TGTGCCACCATATTGGATACGCGGGACACTGAAGCTTTCTTT
CDR3: CATILDTRDTEAFF

size: .
J: TRBJ2-1
V: TRBV18
length: 16
D: TRBD1
DNA: TGTGCCAGCTCACCAGGGCAGGGGGTCTCCTACAATGAGCAGTTCTTC
CDR3: CASSPGQGVSYNEQFF

size: .
J: TRBJ2-3
V: TRBV5-1
length: 15
D: TRBD2
DNA: TGCGCCAGCAGCTTTAACGGGGGGGCCGGAGATACGCAGTATTTT
CDR3: CASSFNGGAGDTQYF

size: .
J: TRBJ2-7
V: TRBV4-1
length: 15
D: TRBD1
DNA: TGCGCCAGCAGCCGAGGGGGACAGGGGGCCTTCGAGCAGTACTTC
CDR3: CASSRGGQGAFEQYF

size: few
J: TRBJ1-2
V: TRBV6-5
length: 13
D: .
DNA: TGTGCCAGCAGTTACGGCCAGGGGAATGGCTACACCTTC
CDR3: CASSYGQGNGYTF

size: .
J: TRBJ2-7
V: TRBV7-2
length: 15
D: TRBD1
DNA: TGTGCCAGCAGCACTGGACAGGGAGGACACAACGAGCAGTACTTC
CDR3: CASSTGQGGHNEQYF